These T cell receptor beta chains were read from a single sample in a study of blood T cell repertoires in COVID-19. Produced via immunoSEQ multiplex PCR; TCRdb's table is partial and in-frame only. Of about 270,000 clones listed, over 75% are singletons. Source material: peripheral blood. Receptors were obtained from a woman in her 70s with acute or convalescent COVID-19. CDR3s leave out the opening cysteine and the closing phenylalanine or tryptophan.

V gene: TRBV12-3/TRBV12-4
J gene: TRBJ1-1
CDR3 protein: ASRLTRGKAF

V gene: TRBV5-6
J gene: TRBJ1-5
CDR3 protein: ASSLGQGQPQH

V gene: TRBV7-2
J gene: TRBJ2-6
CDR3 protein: ASRPPGTGGSGANVLT

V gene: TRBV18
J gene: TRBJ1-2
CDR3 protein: ASSPDRGYGYT

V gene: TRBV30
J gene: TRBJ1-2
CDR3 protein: AWGESGYGYT

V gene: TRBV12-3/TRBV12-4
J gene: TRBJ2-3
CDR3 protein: ASSTTTDTQY

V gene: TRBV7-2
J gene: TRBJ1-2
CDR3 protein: ASSKGQGVSFGYGYT

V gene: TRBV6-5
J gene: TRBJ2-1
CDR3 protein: ASRHRDRGGYEQF

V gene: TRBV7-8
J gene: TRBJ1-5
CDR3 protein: ASSLAKENQPQH

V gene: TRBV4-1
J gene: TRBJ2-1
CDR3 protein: ASSQDLAGSYNEQF

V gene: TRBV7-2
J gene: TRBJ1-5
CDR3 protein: ASSPGQGYGQPQH

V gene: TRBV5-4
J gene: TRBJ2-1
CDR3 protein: ASSRPSSGGYNEQF

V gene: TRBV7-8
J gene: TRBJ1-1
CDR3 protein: ASSPKAGRRGNTEAF

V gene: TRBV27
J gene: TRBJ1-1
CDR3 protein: ASSLTGDTEAF

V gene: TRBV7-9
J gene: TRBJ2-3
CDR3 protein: ASSPFGREVDTQY

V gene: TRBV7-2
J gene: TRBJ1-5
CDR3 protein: ASSFGRQPQH

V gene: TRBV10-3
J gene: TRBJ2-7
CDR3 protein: AISDPGRYEQY

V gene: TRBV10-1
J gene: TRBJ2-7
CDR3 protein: ASSSDSSASYEQY

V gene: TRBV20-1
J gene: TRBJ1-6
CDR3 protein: SASDGQSNSPLH

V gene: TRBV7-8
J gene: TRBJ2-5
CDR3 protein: ASSLRPHGETQY

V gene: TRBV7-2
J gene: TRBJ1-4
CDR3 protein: ASSPSVERQTIVF

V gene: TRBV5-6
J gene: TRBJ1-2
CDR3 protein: ASSLGQGRNGYT

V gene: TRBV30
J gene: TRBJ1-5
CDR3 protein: AWSVSGNQPQH

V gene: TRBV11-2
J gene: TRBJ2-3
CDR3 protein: ASSFTRRLAGAGDTQY